One sample yielded the 15 T cell receptor beta chains listed below, sequenced in a study of regulatory T cells in long-lasting Graves disease. CDR3 regions were amplified by Arm-PCR using iRepertoire HTBI primers to build TCR beta libraries. Using its own MiXCR run on the multiplex PCR reads, TCRdb lists one record per CDR3 protein. The table includes 400,000 to 500,000 distinct CDR3 sequences, 15% detected once. Indicated time point: newly diagnosed GD, antithyroid drugs for less than 3 months. The TCR library was made from RNA extracted from PBMCs. These records were also assigned to another study, of T cells in Graves' hyperthyroidism and ophthalmopathy.

The source was peripheral blood mononuclear cells (PBMCs), collected at new diagnosis, from a patient treated with antithyroid drugs. The receptors were sampled from a woman in her thirties with Graves disease.

This chain links TRBV4-2 with TRBJ1-5; D not resolved. Trimming stripped 0 bases from V and 4 bases from J, with 7 bases between. Germline V gene sequence: CDR1 LGHNA, CDR2 YNFKEQ. CDR3 length equals 14 residues. The CDR3 protein is CASSQDFTNQPQHF. Written as DNA, the CDR3 is TGTGCCAGCAGCCAAGATTTCACAAATCAGCCCCAGCATTTT.

V is TRBV2 and J is TRBJ2-5; 11 nucleotides match TRBD2. This CDR3 has 17 amino acids. In germline, CDR1 is SNHLY, CDR2 FYNNEI. Unmatched junction bases numbered 13, after V lost 3 bases and J lost 7 bases. The CDR3 DNA follows: TGTGCCAGCAGTGAGTTTAGCGGGAGGGCCGGGTCTGGGACCCAGTACTTC. Translating it yields CASSEFSGRAGSGTQYF.

The chain joins TRBV20-1 to TRBJ1-1; the D is unclear. Per the germline V gene, CDR1 is DFQATT and CDR2 is SNEGSKA (reference sequence). Between the trimmed V and J ends, which lost 5 bases and 4 bases, there was a span of 14 bases. The CDR3 consists of 13 residues. CDR3 sequence reads: CSADRGFLTEAFF. The CDR3, as DNA: TGCAGTGCTGACCGAGGGTTCCTCACTGAAGCTTTCTTT.

This clonotype was seen at least ten times. This chain joins TRBV15 and TRBJ1-4, with a tentative D call TRBD1 (5 bases). This CDR3 contains 15 residues. Germline V gene lookup returns CDR1 LNHNV and CDR2 YYDKDF (reference sequence). Between the trimmed V and J ends, which lost 5 bases and 3 bases, there was a span of 13 bases. CDR3 amino acids: CATSGHGRANEKLFF. The CDR3 nucleotides are TGTGCCACCAGCGGACATGGGAGGGCTAATGAAAAACTGTTTTTT. The whole variable domain, remainder taken from reference TRBV15 and TRBJ1-4, is DAMVIQNPRYQVTQFGKPVTLSCSQTLNHNVMYWYQQKSSQAPKLLFHYYDKDFNNEADTPDNFQSRRPNTSFCFLDIRSPGLGDTAMYLCATSGHGRANEKLFFGSGTQLSVL.

This clonotype was recorded a few times. This rearrangement joins TRBV7-9 to TRBJ1-6; no definite D call. This CDR3 has 14 residues. Germline values: CDR1 SEHNR, CDR2 FQNEAQ (reference sequence). V gave up 4 bases and J gave up 8 bases, with 12 bases separating them. CDR3 DNA: TGTGCCAGCAGCTCCGCCCCTGGGGATTCACCCCTCCACTTT. Its translation is CASSSAPGDSPLHF. The variable domain in full, completed from reference TRBV7-9 and TRBJ1-6, reads DTGVSQNPRHKITKRGQNVTFRCDPISEHNRLYWYRQTLGQGPEFLTYFQNEAQLEKSRLLSDRFSAERPKGSFSTLEIQRTEQGDSAMYLCASSSAPGDSPLHFGNGTRLTVT.

The chain couples TRBV6-2 or TRBV6-3 to TRBJ2-7; 9 positions agree with TRBD1. The germline gives CDR1 MNHEY, CDR2 SVGEGT. The CDR3 length is 15 residues. The V and J ends lost 8 bases and 2 bases, in that order; junction bases with no gene match: 10. The CDR3 nucleotides read TGTGCCAGCCTAGACCCCGGGACAGGGCCCTACGAGCAGTACTTC. It is translated as CASLDPGTGPYEQYF.

This clonotype was seen ten or more times. The chain couples TRBV24-1 to TRBJ2-3; D gene unclear. The CDR3 sequence is 14 residues long. The V gene's germline CDR1 is KGHDR and CDR2 SFDVKD. With 4 bases removed from V and 8 bases from J, the gap between germline ends came to 15 bases. CDR3 sequence (DNA): TGTGCCACCAGTGAGGACGGACCTGACGTTACGCAGTATTTT. It codes for CATSEDGPDVTQYF.

The chain links TRBV5-6 to TRBJ2-3, with 9 positions matching TRBD2. Germline V gene lookup returns CDR1 SGHDT and CDR2 YYEEEE. Unmatched junction bases numbered 11, after V lost 4 bases and J lost 5 bases. The CDR3 is made up of 16 amino acids. CDR3 protein: CASSHTLAGRVDTQYF. CDR3 DNA sequence: TGTGCCAGCAGCCATACCCTAGCGGGAAGGGTAGATACGCAGTATTTT.

This clonotype was counted at least ten times. This sequence joins TRBV30 and TRBJ2-3; 10 bases match TRBD2. The CDR3 contains 14 residues. Germline loops: CDR1 GTSNPN, CDR2 SVGIG (reference sequence). V trimming: 3 bases; J trimming: 2 bases; junction bases outside the gene matches: 2. Here the CDR3 reads CAWSTSGVTDTQYF. CDR3 in DNA: TGTGCCTGGAGCACTAGCGGGGTCACAGATACGCAGTATTTT.

The rearrangement uses TRBV20-1 and TRBJ2-1; the match to TRBD2 covers 7 bases. Per germline, CDR1 DFQATT and CDR2 SNEGSKA (reference sequence). The CDR3 sequence is 17 residues long. The V and J ends lost 2 bases and 5 bases, in that order; junction bases with no gene match: 15. CDR3: CSARPPGGGSLNNEQFF. The CDR3 coding sequence is TGCAGTGCTAGACCCCCGGGTGGCGGGAGCCTTAACAATGAGCAGTTCTTC.

This chain uses TRBV24-1 with TRBJ2-2; TRBD2 matches at 12 bases. The CDR3 runs to 17 residues. Germline trimming cut 3 bases from V and 7 bases from J; bases unmatched to any gene: 8. The germline V gene encodes CDR1 KGHDR and CDR2 SFDVKD. CDR3 protein: CATSDRWTSGTGGELFF. As DNA, the CDR3 is TGTGCCACCAGTGATCGATGGACTAGCGGGACCGGCGGGGAGCTGTTTTTT.

This clonotype has ten or more counts. V is TRBV3-1 and J is TRBJ2-4; a possible D gene is TRBD2 (5 bases). V lost 5 bases, J lost 0 bases, and 17 bases lay in between. Germline loops: CDR1 LGHDT, CDR2 YNNKEL (reference sequence). This CDR3 contains 17 residues. The DNA of the CDR3 is TGTGCCAGCAGCTCCCGGGCGGGCCCGGGAGCCAAAAACATTCAGTACTTC. As protein: CASSSRAGPGAKNIQYF.

This clonotype was counted at least ten times. This CDR3 is CASSPEVTRETQYF. The CDR3 DNA sequence: TGTGCCAGCAGCCCTGAGGTAACCCGAGAGACCCAGTACTTC. The chain has TRBV11-1 and TRBJ2-5; D not certain. Deletions cut 5 bases from V and 4 bases from J, with 14 bases between. CDR3 length equals 14 residues. The germline V gene encodes CDR1 SGHAT and CDR2 FQDESV (reference sequence).

This clonotype occurred a few times. The J gene is TRBJ2-2, the V gene TRBV27; D remains ambiguous. V was shortened by 8 bases and J by 6 bases, with 4 bases between the two germline ends. The CDR3 loop spans 10 amino acids. Germline V gene lookup returns CDR1 MNHEY and CDR2 SMNVEV (reference sequence). This chain's CDR3 is CASGSGELFF. CDR3 DNA: TGTGCCAGCGGATCCGGGGAGCTGTTTTTT.

V is TRBV29-1 and J is TRBJ2-7, with a possible D match to TRBD2 (6 bases). Deletions cut 5 bases from V and 2 bases from J, with 28 bases between. CDR1 and CDR2 from the germline V gene are SQVTM and ANQGSEA. The CDR3 is 18 amino acids. The CDR3 DNA sequence: TGCAGCGTTTCCAGTCCGTGGAGGGACGAGCGGGTTACCTACGAGCAGTACTTC. This gives the protein CSVSSPWRDERVTYEQYF.